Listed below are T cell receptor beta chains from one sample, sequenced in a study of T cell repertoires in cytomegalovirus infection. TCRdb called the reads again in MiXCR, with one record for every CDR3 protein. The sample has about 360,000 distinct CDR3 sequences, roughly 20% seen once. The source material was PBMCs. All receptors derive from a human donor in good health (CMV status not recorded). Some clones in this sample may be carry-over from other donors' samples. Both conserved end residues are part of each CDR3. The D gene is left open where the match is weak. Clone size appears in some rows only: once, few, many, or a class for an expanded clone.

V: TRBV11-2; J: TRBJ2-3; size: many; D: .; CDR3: CASSLGAATSTDTQYF; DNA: TGTGCCAGCAGCTTAGGGGCAGCGACTAGCACAGATACGCAGTATTTT
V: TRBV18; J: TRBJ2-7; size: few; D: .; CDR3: CASSPTVLEQYF; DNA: TGTGCTAGCTCACCGACAGTTTTGGAGCAGTACTTC
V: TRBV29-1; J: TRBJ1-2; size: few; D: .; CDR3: CSVGTGAEGYTF; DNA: TGCAGCGTTGGTACGGGGGCTGAAGGCTACACCTTC
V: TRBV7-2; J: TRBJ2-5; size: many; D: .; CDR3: CASSRNQETQYF; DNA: TGTGCCAGCAGCAGAAACCAAGAGACCCAGTACTTC
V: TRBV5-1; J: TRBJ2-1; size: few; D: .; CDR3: CASSITRGPQFF; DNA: TGCGCCAGCAGCATTACCCGGGGGCCACAGTTCTTC
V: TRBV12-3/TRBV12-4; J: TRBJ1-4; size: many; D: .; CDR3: CASTSGTGRSNEKLFF; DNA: TGTGCCAGCACCTCGGGTACCGGGCGATCTAATGAAAAACTGTTTTTT
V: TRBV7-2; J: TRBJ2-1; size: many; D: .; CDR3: CASSLLHSGLNEQFF; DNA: TGTGCCAGCAGCTTATTGCATAGCGGCCTTAATGAGCAGTTCTTC
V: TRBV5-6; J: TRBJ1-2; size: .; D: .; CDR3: CASNGGPVTYGYTF; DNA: TGTGCCAGCAACGGTGGGCCAGTCACCTATGGCTACACCTTC
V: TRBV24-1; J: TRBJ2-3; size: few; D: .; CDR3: CATSVGSHTDTQYF; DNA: TGTGCCACCAGTGTCGGTTCCCACACAGATACGCAGTATTTT
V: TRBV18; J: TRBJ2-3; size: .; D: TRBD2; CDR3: CASSENILAGSTDTQYF; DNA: TGTGCCAGCTCAGAGAATATTCTAGCGGGGAGCACAGATACGCAGTATTTT
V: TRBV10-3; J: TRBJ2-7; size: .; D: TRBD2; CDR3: CAISVTSGRNEQYF; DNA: TGTGCCATCAGTGTGACTAGCGGGAGGAACGAGCAGTACTTC
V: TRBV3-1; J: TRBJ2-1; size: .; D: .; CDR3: CASSHPGTGNEQFF; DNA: TGTGCCAGCAGCCATCCTGGAACGGGGAATGAGCAGTTCTTC
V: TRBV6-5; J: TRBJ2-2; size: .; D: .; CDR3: CASNLLGGANTGELFF; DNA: TGTGCCAGCAATTTACTCGGGGGAGCGAACACCGGGGAGCTGTTTTTT
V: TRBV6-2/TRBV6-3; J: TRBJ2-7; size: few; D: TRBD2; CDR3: CASRPRTSGNNEQYF; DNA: TGTGCCAGCAGACCTCGTACTAGCGGGAATAACGAGCAGTACTTC
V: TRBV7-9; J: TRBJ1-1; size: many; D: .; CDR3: CASSDPLANTEAFF; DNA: TGTGCCAGCAGCGACCCACTAGCGAACACTGAAGCTTTCTTT
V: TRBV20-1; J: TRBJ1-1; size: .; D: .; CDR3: CSRIRGRNTEAFF; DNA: TGCAGTCGAATTCGGGGACGGAATACTGAAGCTTTCTTT
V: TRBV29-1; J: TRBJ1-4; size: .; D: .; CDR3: CSVETSSPVNEKLFF; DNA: TGCAGCGTTGAGACCTCCTCACCTGTGAATGAAAAACTGTTTTTT
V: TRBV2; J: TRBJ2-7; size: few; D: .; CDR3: CASMPPGLGDKQYF; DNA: TGTGCCAGCATGCCTCCGGGACTGGGTGATAAGCAGTACTTC
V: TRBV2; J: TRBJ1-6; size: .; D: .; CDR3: CASRGSVPLHF; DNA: TGTGCCAGCAGAGGAAGCGTACCCCTCCACTTT
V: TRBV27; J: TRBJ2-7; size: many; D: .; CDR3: CASSLQGSYEQYF; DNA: TGTGCCAGCAGTTTACAGGGATCTTACGAGCAGTACTTC
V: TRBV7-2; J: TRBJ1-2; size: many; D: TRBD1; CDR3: CASSLMFTGGDYGYTF; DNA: TGTGCCAGCAGCTTAATGTTCACAGGGGGTGACTATGGCTACACCTTC
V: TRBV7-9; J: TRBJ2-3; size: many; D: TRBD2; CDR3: CASSRSGGRRTDTQYF; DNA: TGTGCCAGCAGCCGAAGTGGCGGGAGGAGGACAGATACGCAGTATTTT
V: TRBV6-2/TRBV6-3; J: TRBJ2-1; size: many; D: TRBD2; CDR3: CASRTKLAASYNEQFF; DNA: TGTGCCAGCAGGACAAAGCTAGCGGCCTCCTACAATGAGCAGTTCTTC
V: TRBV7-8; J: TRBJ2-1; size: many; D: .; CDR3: CASSSRGEKQFF; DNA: TGTGCCAGCAGCTCCAGGGGGGAGAAGCAGTTCTTC
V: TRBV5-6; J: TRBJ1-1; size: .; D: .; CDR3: CASKLIGAGGRYTEAFF; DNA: TGTGCCAGCAAGTTGATAGGGGCAGGCGGTAGGTACACTGAAGCTTTCTTT
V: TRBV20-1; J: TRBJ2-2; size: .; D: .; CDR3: CSANSPSGGPTGELFF; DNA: TGCAGTGCTAATAGTCCGTCGGGCGGACCCACCGGGGAGCTGTTTTTT
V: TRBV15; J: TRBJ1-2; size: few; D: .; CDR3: CATSSAENYGYTF; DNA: TGTGCCACCAGCAGCGCTGAGAACTATGGCTACACCTTC
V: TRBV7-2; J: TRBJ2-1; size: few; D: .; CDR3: CASSSPPPTANNEQFF; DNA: TGTGCCAGCAGCTCCCCCCCCCCCACAGCTAACAATGAGCAGTTCTTC
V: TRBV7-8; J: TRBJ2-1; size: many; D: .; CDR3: CASSWAGVSYNEQFF; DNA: TGTGCCAGCAGCTGGGCTGGGGTCTCCTACAATGAGCAGTTCTTC